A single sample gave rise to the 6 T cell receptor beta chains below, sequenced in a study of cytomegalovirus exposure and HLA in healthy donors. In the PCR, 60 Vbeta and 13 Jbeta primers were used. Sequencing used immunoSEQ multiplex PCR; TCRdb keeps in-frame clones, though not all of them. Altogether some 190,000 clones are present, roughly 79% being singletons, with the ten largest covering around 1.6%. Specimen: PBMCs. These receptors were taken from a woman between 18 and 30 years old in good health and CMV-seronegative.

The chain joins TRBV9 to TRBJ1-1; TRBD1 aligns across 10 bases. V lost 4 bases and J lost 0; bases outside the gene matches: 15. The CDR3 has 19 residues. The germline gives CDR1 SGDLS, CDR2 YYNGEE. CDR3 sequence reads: CASSSRRDRGPKLNTEAFF. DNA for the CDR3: TGTGCCAGCAGCTCACGAAGGGACAGGGGACCAAAACTGAACACTGAAGCTTTCTTT.

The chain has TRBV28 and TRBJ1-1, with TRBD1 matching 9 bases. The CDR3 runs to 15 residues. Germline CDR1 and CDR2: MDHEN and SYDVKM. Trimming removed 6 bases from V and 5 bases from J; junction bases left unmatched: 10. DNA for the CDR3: TGTGCCAGCAGCCAAACAGGGGGCGGATGGACTGAAGCTTTCTTT. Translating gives CASSQTGGGWTEAFF.

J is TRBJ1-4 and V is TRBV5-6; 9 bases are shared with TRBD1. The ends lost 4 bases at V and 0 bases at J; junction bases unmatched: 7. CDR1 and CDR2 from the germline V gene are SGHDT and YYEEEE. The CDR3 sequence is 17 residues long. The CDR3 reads CASSPGTGSTTNEKLFF. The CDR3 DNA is TGTGCCAGCAGCCCCGGGACAGGGTCAACAACTAATGAAAAACTGTTTTTT.

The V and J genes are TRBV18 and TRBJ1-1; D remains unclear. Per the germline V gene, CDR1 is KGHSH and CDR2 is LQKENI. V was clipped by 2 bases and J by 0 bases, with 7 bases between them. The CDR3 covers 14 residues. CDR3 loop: CASSPSRMNTEAFF. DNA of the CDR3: TGTGCCAGCTCACCATCGAGAATGAACACTGAAGCTTTCTTT.

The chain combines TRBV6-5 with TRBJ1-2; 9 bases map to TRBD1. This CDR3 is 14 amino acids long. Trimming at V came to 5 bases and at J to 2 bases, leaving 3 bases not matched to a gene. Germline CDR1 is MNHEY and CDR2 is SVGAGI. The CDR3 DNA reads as TGTGCCAGCAGTAGAGGGACAGGGAACTATGGCTACACCTTC. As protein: CASSRGTGNYGYTF.

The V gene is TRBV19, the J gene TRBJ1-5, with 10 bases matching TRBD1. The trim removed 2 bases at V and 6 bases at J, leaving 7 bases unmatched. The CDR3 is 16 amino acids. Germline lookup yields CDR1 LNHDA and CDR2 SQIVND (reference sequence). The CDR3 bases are TGTGCCAGTAGTATAAGAGACAGGGGGCGAGGTCAGCCCCAGCATTTT. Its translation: CASSIRDRGRGQPQHF.